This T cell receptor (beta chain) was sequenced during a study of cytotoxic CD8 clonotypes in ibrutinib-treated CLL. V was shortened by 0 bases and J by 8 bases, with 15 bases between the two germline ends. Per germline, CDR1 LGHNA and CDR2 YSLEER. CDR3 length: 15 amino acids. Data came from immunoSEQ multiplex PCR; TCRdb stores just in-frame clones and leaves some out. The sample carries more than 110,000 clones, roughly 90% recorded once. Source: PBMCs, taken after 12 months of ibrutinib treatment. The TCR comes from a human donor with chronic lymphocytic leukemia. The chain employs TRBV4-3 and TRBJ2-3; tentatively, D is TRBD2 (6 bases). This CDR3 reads CASSQEPGVDRTQYF. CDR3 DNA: TGCGCCAGCAGCCAAGAACCGGGGGTAGATCGTACGCAGTATTTT.